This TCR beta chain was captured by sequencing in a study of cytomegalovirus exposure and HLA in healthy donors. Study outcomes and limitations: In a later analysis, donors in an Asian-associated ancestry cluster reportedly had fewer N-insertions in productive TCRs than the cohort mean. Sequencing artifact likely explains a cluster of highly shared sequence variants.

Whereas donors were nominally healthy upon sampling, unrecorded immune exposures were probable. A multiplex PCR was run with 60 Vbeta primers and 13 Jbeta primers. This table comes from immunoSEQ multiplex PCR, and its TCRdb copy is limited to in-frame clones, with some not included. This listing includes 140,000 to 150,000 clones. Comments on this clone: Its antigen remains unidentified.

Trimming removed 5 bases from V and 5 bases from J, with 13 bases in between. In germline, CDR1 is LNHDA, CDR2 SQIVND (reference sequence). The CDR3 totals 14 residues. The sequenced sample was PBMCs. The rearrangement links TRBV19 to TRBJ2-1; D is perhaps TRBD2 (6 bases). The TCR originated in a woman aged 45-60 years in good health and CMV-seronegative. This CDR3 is CASSRELVDNEQFF. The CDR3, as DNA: TGTGCCAGTAGTCGGGAGCTCGTGGACAATGAGCAGTTCTTC.